The 5 T cell receptor beta chains presented below share a single source sample, sequenced in a study of chemoradiotherapy in HPV16-positive cancers. Here immunoSEQ multiplex PCR was the method, and the copy in TCRdb shows in-frame clones only, minus some. The top ten clones hold approximately 14% of a sample with about 17,000 clones, 85% to 95% of them seen once. The sequences come from blood, collected from a patient who underwent chemoradiotherapy. The source of these receptors is a human donor with HPV-associated anogenital cancer.

The chain joins TRBV12-5 to TRBJ1-1, with D uncertain. V gave up 0 bases and J gave up 5 bases, with 13 bases separating them. Germline V gives CDR1 LGHNT, CDR2 FRNRAP. The CDR3 sequence is 15 residues long. Here the CDR3 reads CASGLVLWIWTEAFF. The CDR3 DNA reads as TGTGCTAGTGGTTTGGTTCTATGGATATGGACTGAAGCTTTCTTT.

This sequence joins TRBV7-6 and TRBJ2-7, with 8 nucleotides matching TRBD1. The germline V gene encodes CDR1 SGHVS and CDR2 FNYEAQ. This CDR3 has 14 residues. With 4 bases clipped from V and 6 bases from J, the junction kept 8 bases outside the gene matches. Written as DNA, the CDR3 is TGTGCCAGCAGCTCCGAGCGGACAGGGTTCGAGCAGTACTTC. Translating gives CASSSERTGFEQYF.

The count of this clone is one. The chain carries TRBV18 and TRBJ2-7; 7 bases match TRBD1. Germline CDR1 KGHSH, CDR2 LQKENI. The length of the CDR3 is 14 residues. The V segment lost 9 bases and the J segment 0 bases; nucleotides outside the gene matches: 8. CDR3 loop: CARPRWTGSYEQYV. The CDR3 DNA sequence: TGTGCCAGACCCCGCTGGACAGGCTCCTACGAGCAGTACGTC.

This clone appeared once. J is TRBJ1-1 and V is TRBV10-3; weak D call: TRBD1 (5 bases). Trimming pared 0 bases from V and 8 bases from J, leaving 7 bases between. This CDR3 has 12 amino acids. CDR1 is ENHRY, CDR2 SYGVKD, per germline. Written as DNA, the CDR3 is TGTGCCATCAGTGAGTCGGCAGGGGAAGCTTTCTTT. Its protein is CAISESAGEAFF.

The chain combines TRBV5-5 with TRBJ1-2; maybe TRBD1 (6 bases). Germline CDR1 reads SGHKS; CDR2 reads YYEKEE (reference sequence). This CDR3 contains 13 residues. Trimming removed 4 bases at V and 7 bases at J, with 14 bases between. This CDR3 reads CASSTGQAGGYTF. For the CDR3, the DNA is TGTGCCAGCAGCACGGGACAAGCTGGTGGCTACACCTTC. The entire variable domain, with the rest obtained from reference TRBV5-5 and TRBJ1-2, is as follows: DAGVTQSPTHLIKTRGQQVTLRCSPISGHKSVSWYQQVLGQGPQFIFQYYEKEERGRGNFPDRFSARQFPNYSSELNVNALLLGDSALYLCASSTGQAGGYTFGSGTRLTVV.